In this sample, the clone carrying this TCR beta chain turned up many times. Its antigen remains unknown. This CDR3 spans 10 amino acids. The germline V gene has CDR1 ENHRY and CDR2 SYGVKD. Deletions cut 8 bases from V and 4 bases from J, with 5 bases between. These data belong to a study of molecular identifiers for immune sequencing clone quantification. General study results and limits: Sizes of clones that are highly expanded could be underestimated (if identical TCR molecules share a barcode).

TCRdb fed the PCR reads into MiXCR, producing one record per CDR3 protein. The table records approximately 54,000 distinct CDR3 sequences, about 23% of them present only once. The V call is TRBV10-3, the J call TRBJ2-5; D is possibly TRBD2 (5 bases). The sequenced sample was naive CD8+ T cells from blood, with Jurkat cell RNA spiked in. The subset was: FACS-sorted CD8+CD4-CCR7+CD45RA+ naive T cells. This clonotype was sampled from a human donor in good health. Some libraries in this study had Jurkat cell RNA spiked in. CDR3 in amino acids: CAIGGETQYF. DNA for the CDR3: TGTGCCATCGGAGGAGAGACCCAGTACTTC.